A single T cell receptor (beta chain) is shown here with its context. Produced via immunoSEQ multiplex PCR; TCRdb's table is partial and in-frame only. The table includes around 77,000 clones, roughly 89% detected once. The CDR3 loop spans 14 amino acids. This entry is derived from a study of technical replicates of blood from a few donors. The chain is built from TRBV21-1 and TRBJ2-7; the D call TRBD2 from the table was never checked on the DNA. TRBV21-1 is classified as a pseudogene. This receptor was obtained from a human donor in good health. Sequenced sample: T cells isolated from PBMCs. CDR3 sequence (DNA): TGTGCCAGTCTTGGGACTAGCGGTGACTACGAGCAGTACTTC. This translates into CASLGTSGDYEQYF.